The 3 T cell receptor beta chains below all came from one sample that was sequenced in a study of cytomegalovirus exposure and HLA in healthy donors. Primers included in the PCR were 60 Vbeta and 13 Jbeta primers. Only in-frame clones appear in the TCRdb table, and some are missing; sequencing was by immunoSEQ multiplex PCR. Of hundreds of thousands of clones detected, around 80% appear once; the ten largest clones hold 3.5% to 4%. Sequenced: PBMCs. Every receptor here comes from a male donor in good health and CMV-seronegative.

In this sample, this clone turned up a few times. The genes are TRBV18 and TRBJ2-7; tentatively, D is TRBD2 (6 bases). CDR1 is KGHSH and CDR2 is LQKENI in the germline V gene. V shed 6 bases and J shed 6 bases, with 12 bases lying between them. The CDR3 is 12 amino acids. The CDR3 sequence: CASSQLASEQYF. CDR3 coding DNA: TGTGCCAGCTCGCAGCTAGCGAGCGAGCAGTACTTC.

This clone was seen a handful of times. This sequence joins TRBV4-1 and TRBJ2-1, with D possibly matching TRBD2 (6 bases). Germline V gives CDR1 MGHRA, CDR2 YSYEKL. Between the trimmed V and J ends, which lost 2 bases and 9 bases, there was a span of 14 bases. The CDR3 is made up of 14 amino acids. CDR3 sequence reads: CASSQRLELGEQFF. CDR3 nucleotide sequence: TGCGCCAGCAGCCAACGACTAGAATTAGGTGAGCAGTTCTTC.

This clone has just a few counts. This rearrangement joins TRBV5-8 to TRBJ2-7; TRBD2 might be the D (5 bases). Trimming pared 4 bases from V and 2 bases from J, leaving 13 bases between. Germline V gives CDR1 SGHTS, CDR2 YDEGEE. The CDR3 has 14 amino acids. CDR3 nucleotide sequence: TGTGCCAGCAGCCCCGGAGGTAGCCCCTACGAGCAGTACTTC. Protein sequence: CASSPGGSPYEQYF.